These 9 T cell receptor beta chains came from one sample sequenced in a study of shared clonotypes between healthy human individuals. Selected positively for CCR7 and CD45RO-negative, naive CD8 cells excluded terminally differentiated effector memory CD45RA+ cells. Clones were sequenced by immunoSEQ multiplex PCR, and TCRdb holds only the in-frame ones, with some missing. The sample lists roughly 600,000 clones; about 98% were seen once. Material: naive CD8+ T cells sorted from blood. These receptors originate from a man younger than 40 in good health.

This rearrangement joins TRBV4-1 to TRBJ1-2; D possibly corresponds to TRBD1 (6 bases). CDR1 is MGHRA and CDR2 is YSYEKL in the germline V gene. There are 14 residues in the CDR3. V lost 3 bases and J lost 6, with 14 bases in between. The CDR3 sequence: CASSQTRQDDGYTF. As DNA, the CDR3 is TGCGCCAGCAGCCAGACCCGACAGGACGATGGCTACACCTTC.

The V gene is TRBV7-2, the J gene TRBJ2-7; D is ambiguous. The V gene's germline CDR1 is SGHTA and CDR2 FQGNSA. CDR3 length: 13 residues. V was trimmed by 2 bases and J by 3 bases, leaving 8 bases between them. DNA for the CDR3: TGTGCCAGCAGCTTATCTGGGCTCTACGAGCAGTACTTC. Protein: CASSLSGLYEQYF.

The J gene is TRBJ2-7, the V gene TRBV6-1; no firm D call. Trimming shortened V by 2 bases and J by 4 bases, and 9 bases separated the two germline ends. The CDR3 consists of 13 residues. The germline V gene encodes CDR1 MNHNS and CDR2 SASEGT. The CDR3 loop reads CASSEWQNYEQYF. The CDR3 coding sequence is TGTGCCAGCAGTGAATGGCAGAATTACGAGCAGTACTTC.

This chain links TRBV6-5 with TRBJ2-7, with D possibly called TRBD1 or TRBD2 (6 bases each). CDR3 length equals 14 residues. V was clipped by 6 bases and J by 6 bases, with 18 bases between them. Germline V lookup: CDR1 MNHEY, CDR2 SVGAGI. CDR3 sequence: CASSPGWGAREQYF. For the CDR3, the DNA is TGTGCCAGCAGCCCCGGGTGGGGGGCGCGCGAGCAGTACTTC.

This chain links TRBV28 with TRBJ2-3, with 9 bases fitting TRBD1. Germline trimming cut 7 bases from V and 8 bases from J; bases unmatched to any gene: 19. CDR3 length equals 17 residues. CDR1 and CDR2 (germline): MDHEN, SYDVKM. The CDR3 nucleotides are TGTGCCAGCACCCACCCCGAAGGGACAGGGTTTGATGTTACGCAGTATTTT. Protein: CASTHPEGTGFDVTQYF.

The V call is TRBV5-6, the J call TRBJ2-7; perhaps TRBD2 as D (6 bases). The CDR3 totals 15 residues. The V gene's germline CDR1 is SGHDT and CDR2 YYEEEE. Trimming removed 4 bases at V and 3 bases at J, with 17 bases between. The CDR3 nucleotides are TGTGCCAGCAGCCCCTGGACTACAGTGGACTACGAGCAGTACTTC. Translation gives CASSPWTTVDYEQYF.

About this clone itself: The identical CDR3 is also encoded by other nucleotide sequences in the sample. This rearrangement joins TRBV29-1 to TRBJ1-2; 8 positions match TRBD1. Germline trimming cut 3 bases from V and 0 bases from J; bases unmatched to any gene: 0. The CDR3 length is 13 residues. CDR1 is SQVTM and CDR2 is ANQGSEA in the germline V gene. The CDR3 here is CSVETGANYGYTF. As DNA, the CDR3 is TGCAGCGTTGAGACAGGGGCTAACTATGGCTACACCTTC.

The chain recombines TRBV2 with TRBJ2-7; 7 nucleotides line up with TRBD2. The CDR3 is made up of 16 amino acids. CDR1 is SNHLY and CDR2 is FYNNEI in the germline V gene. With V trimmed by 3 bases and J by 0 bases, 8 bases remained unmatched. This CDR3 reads CASSEGGDPSSYEQYF. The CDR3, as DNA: TGTGCCAGCAGTGAGGGGGGGGACCCTAGCTCCTACGAGCAGTACTTC.

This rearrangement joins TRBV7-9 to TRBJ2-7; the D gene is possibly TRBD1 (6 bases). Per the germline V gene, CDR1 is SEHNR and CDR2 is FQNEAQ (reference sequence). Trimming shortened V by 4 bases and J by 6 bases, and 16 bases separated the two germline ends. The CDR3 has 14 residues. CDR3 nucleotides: TGTGCCAGCAGCTCCTCGACAGGTCCGGCCGAGCAGTACTTC. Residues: CASSSSTGPAEQYF.